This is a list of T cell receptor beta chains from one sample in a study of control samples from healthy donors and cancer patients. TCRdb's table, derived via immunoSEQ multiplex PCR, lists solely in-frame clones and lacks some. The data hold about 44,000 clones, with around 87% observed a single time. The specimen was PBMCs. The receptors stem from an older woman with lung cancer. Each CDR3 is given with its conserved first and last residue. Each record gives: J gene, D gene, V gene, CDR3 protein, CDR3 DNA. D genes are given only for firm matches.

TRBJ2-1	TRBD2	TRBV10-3	CAISPGTSGRGNEQFF	TGTGCCATCAGTCCCGGGACTAGCGGGAGAGGGAATGAGCAGTTCTTC
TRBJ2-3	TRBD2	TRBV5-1	CASILTGGTTDTQYF	TGCGCCAGCATCCTGACGGGAGGGACAACAGATACGCAGTATTTT
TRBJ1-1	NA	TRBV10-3	CAITSAQSAEAFF	TGTGCCATCACCTCAGCCCAAAGCGCTGAAGCTTTCTTT
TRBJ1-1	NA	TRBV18	CASSPGATANTEAFF	TGTGCCAGCTCACCCGGGGCGACAGCGAACACTGAAGCTTTCTTT
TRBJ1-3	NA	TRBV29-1	CSVKNYVNTIYF	TGCAGCGTGAAAAATTATGTAAACACCATATATTTT
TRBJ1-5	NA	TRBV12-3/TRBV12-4	CASTFRGPQHF	TGTGCCAGCACTTTCCGGGGGCCCCAGCATTTT
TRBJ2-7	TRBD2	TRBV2	CASRQGLEGEQYF	TGTGCCAGCAGACAAGGACTAGAGGGCGAGCAGTACTTC
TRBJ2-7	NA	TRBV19	CASNEDLPSEQYF	TGTGCTAGTAATGAGGACCTACCTAGCGAGCAGTACTTC
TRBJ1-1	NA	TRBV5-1	CASSPVLGGGDTEAFF	TGCGCCAGCAGCCCCGTCCTAGGGGGGGGAGACACTGAAGCTTTCTTT
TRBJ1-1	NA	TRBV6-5	CASSYSGNAREAFF	TGTGCCAGCAGTTACTCGGGGAACGCCCGCGAAGCTTTCTTT
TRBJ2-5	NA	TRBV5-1	CASSLEGHGETQYF	TGCGCCAGCAGCTTGGAAGGTCATGGGGAGACCCAGTACTTC
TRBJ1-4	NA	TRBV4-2	CASSQDSARAGEEKLFF	TGTGCCAGCAGCCAAGATTCAGCCAGGGCGGGAGAAGAAAAACTGTTTTTT
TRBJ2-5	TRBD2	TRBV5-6	CASTTTWSSGSEETQYF	TGTGCCAGCACTACGACGTGGTCTAGCGGATCGGAAGAGACCCAGTACTTC
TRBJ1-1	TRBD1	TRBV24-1	CATRGTGPSTMGGTEAFF	TGTGCCACCAGAGGGACAGGGCCCTCCACCATGGGGGGCACTGAAGCTTTCTTT
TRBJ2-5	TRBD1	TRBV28	CASSPQGYLETQYF	TGTGCCAGCAGCCCACAGGGGTATTTGGAGACCCAGTACTTC
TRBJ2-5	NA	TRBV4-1	CASSQEGPQETQYF	TGCGCCAGCAGCCAAGAAGGGCCCCAAGAGACCCAGTACTTC
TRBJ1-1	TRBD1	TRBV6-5	CAGTGTDSFKAFF	TGTGCCGGTACCGGGACAGACTCTTTTAAAGCTTTCTTT
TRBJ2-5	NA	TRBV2	CASSGRGRQETQYF	TGTGCCAGCAGTGGGAGGGGGCGGCAAGAGACCCAGTACTTC
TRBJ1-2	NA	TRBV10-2	CASSESGDGGYTF	TGCGCCAGCAGTGAGTCAGGGGATGGTGGCTACACCTTC
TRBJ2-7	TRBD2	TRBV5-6	CASSRVAGGIYEQYF	TGTGCCAGCAGCCGGGTAGCGGGAGGGATATACGAGCAGTACTTC